This T cell receptor beta chain was sequenced during a study of blood T cells in healthy people across ages. Primed by a sample-barcoded 5' primer and a J-beta primer mix, a second PCR proceeded for 7 to 11 cycles. TCRdb used MiXCR to reprocess the 5' RACE reads, holding one entry per CDR3 protein. Altogether 800,000 to 1,000,000 distinct CDR3 sequences are present, around 48% being singletons, with the ten largest covering roughly 13%. Looked up from germline, CDR1 is SGHAT and CDR2 is FQDESV (reference sequence). This CDR3 is built from 17 residues. Germline trimming cut 5 bases from V and 3 bases from J; bases unmatched to any gene: 7.

Sequencing was performed on blood. The rearrangement links TRBV11-1 to TRBJ2-2; TRBD1 matches at 12 bases. The source is a man aged 25-40 years in good health. CDR3 amino acids: CASSPRDRGQHTGELFF. The CDR3 DNA reads TGTGCCAGCAGCCCTCGGGACAGGGGGCAGCACACCGGGGAGCTGTTTTTT.